This paragraph covers one T cell receptor beta chain sequence. As yet, its antigen is unknown. The data belong to a study of beta chain features in type 1 diabetes. Sequencing targeted expressed TCRB transcripts, as all isolated RNA had been reverse transcribed. Sequencing used immunoSEQ multiplex PCR; TCRdb keeps in-frame clones, though not all of them. This repertoire shows 600,000 to 700,000 clones, around 12% found once; its top ten account for more than 0.1%. The CDR3 is 13 residues long. The V gene lost 5 bases and the J gene lost 6 bases, with 12 bases spanning the gap. Per the germline V gene, CDR1 is SEHNR and CDR2 is FQNEAQ (reference sequence). Study conclusions and caveats: TCRB CDR3 length was moderately but significantly reduced in all four CD4+ subsets of Type 1 diabetes patients.

The TCR comes from a man between 25 and 39 years old with type 1 diabetes. This rearrangement joins TRBV7-9 to TRBJ2-3; D perhaps matches TRBD1 (5 bases). The sample taken for sequencing was naive CD4+ T cells from blood. CDR3 bases: TGTGCCAGCAGCCGCCAAGGGGTGGATACGCAGTATTTT. Its protein is CASSRQGVDTQYF.